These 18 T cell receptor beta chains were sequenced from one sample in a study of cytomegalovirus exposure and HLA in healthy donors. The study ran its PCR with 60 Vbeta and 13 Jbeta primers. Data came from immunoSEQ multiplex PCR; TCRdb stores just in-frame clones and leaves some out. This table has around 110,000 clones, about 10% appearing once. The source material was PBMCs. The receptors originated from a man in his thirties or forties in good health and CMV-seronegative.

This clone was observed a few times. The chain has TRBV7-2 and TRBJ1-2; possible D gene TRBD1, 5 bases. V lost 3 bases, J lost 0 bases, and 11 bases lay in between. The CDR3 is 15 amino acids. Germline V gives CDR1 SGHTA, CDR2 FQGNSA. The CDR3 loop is CASSLGTGANYGYTF. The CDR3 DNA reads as TGTGCCAGCAGCTTGGGGACGGGAGCTAACTATGGCTACACCTTC.

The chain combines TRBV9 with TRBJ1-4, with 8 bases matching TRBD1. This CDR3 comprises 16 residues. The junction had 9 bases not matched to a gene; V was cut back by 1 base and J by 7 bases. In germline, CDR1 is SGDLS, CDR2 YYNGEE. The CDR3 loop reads CASSVSPGQGGEKLFF. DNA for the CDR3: TGTGCCAGCAGCGTATCCCCCGGACAGGGCGGTGAAAAACTGTTTTTT.

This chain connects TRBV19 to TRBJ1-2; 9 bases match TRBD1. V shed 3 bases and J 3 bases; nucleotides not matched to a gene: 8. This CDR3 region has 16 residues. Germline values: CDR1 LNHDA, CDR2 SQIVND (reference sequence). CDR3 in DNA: TGTGCCAGTAGTATGCCCTCTTGGGACAGGGACTATGGCTACACCTTC. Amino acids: CASSMPSWDRDYGYTF. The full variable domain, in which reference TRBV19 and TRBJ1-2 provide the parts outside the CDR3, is DGGITQSPKYLFRKEGQNVTLSCEQNLNHDAMYWYRQDPGQGLRLIYYSQIVNDFQKGDIAEGYSVSREKKESFPLTVTSAQKNPTAFYLCASSMPSWDRDYGYTFGSGTRLTVV.

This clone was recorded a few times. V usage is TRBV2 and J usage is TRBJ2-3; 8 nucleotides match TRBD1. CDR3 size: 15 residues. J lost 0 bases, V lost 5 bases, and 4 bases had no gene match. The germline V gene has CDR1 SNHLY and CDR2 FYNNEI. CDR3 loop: CASSQGASSTDTQYF. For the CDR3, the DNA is TGTGCCAGCAGTCAGGGGGCTTCGAGCACAGATACGCAGTATTTT.

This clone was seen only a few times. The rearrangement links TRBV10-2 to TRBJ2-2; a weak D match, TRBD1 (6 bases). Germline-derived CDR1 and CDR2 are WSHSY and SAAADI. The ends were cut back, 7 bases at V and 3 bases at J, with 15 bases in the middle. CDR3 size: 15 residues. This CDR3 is CASTRQAADTGELFF. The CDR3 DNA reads TGCGCCAGCACTCGACAGGCCGCGGACACCGGGGAGCTGTTTTTT.

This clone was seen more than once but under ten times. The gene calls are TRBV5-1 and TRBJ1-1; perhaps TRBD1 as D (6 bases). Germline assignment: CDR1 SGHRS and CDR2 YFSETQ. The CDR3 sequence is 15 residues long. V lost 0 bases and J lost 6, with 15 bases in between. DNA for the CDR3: TGCGCCAGCAGCTTGGTTGACAGGTTCAGCGCTGAAGCTTTCTTT. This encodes CASSLVDRFSAEAFF.

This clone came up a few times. The CDR3 is CASSPGTKSLTDTQYF. The CDR3 DNA sequence: TGTGCCAGCAGCCCCGGGACAAAAAGTTTAACAGATACGCAGTATTTT. This chain joins TRBV7-9 and TRBJ2-3; possibly TRBD1 for D (6 bases). Trimming left V 5 bases short and J 3 bases short, with 18 bases between. Germline V lookup: CDR1 SEHNR, CDR2 FQNEAQ (reference sequence). This CDR3 comprises 16 residues.

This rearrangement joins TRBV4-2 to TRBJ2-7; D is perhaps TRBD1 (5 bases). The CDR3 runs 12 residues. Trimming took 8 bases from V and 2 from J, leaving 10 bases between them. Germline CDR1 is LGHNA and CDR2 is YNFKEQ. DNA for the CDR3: TGTGCCAGCGCAGGGTATACCTACGAGCAGTACTTC. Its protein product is CASAGYTYEQYF.

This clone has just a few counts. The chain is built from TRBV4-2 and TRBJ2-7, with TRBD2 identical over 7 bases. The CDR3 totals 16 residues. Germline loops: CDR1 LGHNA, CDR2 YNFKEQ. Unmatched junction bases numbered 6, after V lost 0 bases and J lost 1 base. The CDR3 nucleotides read TGTGCCAGCAGCCAAGATTGGCTAGCGGATTCCTACGAGCAGTACTTC. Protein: CASSQDWLADSYEQYF.

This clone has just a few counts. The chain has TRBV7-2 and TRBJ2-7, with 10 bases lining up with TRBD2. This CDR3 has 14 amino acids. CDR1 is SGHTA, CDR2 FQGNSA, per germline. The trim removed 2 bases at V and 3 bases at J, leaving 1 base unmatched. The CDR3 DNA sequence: TGTGCCAGCAGCTTAAGGACTAGCGGCTACGAGCAGTACTTC. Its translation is CASSLRTSGYEQYF.

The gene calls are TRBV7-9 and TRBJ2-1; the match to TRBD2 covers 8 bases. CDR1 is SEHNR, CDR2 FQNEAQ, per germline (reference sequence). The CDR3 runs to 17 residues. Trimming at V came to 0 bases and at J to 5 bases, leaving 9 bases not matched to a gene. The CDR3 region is CASSLANSGKFDNEQFF. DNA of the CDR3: TGTGCCAGCAGCTTAGCGAATAGCGGGAAGTTTGACAATGAGCAGTTCTTC.

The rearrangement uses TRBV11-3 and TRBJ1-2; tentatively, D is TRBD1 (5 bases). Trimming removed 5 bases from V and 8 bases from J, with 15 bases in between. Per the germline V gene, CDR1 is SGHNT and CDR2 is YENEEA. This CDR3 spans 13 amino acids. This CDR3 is CASSPGRGGGYTF. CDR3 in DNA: TGTGCCAGCAGCCCAGGAAGGGGAGGAGGCTACACCTTC.

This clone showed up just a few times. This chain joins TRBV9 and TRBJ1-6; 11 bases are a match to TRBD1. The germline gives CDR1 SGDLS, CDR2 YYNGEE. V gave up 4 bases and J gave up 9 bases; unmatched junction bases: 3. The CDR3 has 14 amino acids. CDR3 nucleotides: TGTGCCAGCAGCCCGGGACAGGGGGGTTCACCCCTCCACTTT. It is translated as CASSPGQGGSPLHF.

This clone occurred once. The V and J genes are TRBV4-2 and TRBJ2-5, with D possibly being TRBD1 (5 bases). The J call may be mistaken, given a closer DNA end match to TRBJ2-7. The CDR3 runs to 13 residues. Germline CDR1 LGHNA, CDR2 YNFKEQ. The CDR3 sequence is CASSQGSGNEQYF. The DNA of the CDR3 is TGTGCCAGCAGCCAAGGGTCAGGGAACGAGCAGTACTTC.

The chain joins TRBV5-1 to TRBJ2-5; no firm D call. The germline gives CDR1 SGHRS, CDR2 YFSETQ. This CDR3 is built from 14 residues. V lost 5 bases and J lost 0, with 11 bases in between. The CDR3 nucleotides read TGCGCCAGCAGGGGTGGGCAGCACCAAGAGACCCAGTACTTC. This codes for CASRGGQHQETQYF.

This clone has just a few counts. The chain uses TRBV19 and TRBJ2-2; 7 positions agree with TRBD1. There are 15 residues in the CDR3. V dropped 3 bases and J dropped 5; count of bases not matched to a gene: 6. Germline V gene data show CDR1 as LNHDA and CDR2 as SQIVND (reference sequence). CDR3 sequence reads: CASSITGEKTGELFF. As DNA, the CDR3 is TGTGCCAGTAGTATCACAGGGGAGAAGACCGGGGAGCTGTTTTTT.

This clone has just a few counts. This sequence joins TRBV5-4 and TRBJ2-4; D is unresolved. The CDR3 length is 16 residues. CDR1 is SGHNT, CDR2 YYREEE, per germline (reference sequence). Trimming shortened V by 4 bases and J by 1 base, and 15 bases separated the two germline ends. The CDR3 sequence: CASSGIGGSAKNIQYF. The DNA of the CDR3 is TGTGCCAGCAGCGGTATTGGCGGCTCGGCCAAAAACATTCAGTACTTC.

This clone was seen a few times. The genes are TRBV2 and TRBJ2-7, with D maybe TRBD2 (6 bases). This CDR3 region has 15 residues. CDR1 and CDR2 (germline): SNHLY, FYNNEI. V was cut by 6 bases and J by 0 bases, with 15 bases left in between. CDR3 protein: CASRGRTTPSYEQYF. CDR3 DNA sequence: TGTGCCAGCAGGGGGCGGACTACCCCCTCCTACGAGCAGTACTTC.